This T cell receptor (beta chain) was sequenced in a study of blood T cells in healthy people across ages. This clonotype showed up just a few times. What it recognizes is unknown. Findings and limits, study-wide: Correlation between TCR beta diversity and naive T cell percentage was strong. The long-lived group displayed more naive CD4+ cells, plus higher diversity, than the aged donors did.

There are 14 residues in the CDR3. Trimming took 6 bases from V and 5 from J, leaving 16 bases between them. Sample-barcoded 5' priming and a J-beta primer mix drove a second PCR of roughly 6 to 12 cycles. TCRdb re-analysed the 5' RACE reads in MiXCR, keeping a single row per CDR3 protein. The sample holds 600,000 to 900,000 distinct CDR3 sequences, about a quarter seen once. These same data were also listed under a study on T cells of mothers and their children.

This TCR derives from a boy younger than 18 in good health. This chain connects TRBV12-3 or TRBV12-4 to TRBJ2-5; perhaps D is TRBD1 or TRBD2 (5 bases each). The specimen sequenced was blood. For the CDR3, the DNA is TGTGCCAGCAGCGGGGACGGGGCCCGGGAGACCCAGTACTTC. Translating gives CASSGDGARETQYF.